The T cell receptor beta chain under discussion was sequenced for a study of T cells in Graves' hyperthyroidism and ophthalmopathy (dated by TCRdb to between 2019 and 2020). Concerning the study at large: Peripheral blood samples were taken at the time of initial diagnosis, prior to any treatment. The paper describes TCR Vbeta CDR3 sequencing of more than 120 peripheral blood samples, made up of approximately 40 ophthalmopathy patients, over 70 hyperthyroidism patients and 17 progressor patients. The 100 or so discovery patients were randomly split 7:3 into training and test sets. Prospective prediction of ophthalmopathy was tested in an independent validation cohort of 18 to 20 hyperthyroidism patients and roughly 16 patients who later progressed to ophthalmopathy. A discovery cohort of about a hundred patients, about 44 with Graves' ophthalmopathy and more than 55 with stable Graves' hyperthyroidism, was used to find distinguishing TCR V-J signatures. The study also compared thyroid tissue and blood T-cell repertoires from more than five Graves' hyperthyroidism patients. Following sampling, methimazole starting at 30 mg daily was given to hyperthyroidism patients, and high-dose intravenous methylprednisolone was given to ophthalmopathy patients.

TCR beta CDR3 regions were amplified from RNA transcripts. The first round of RT-PCR for the TCR CDR3 was performed with the HTBI primer set and the Qiagen OneStep RT-PCR kit. The libraries were constructed in a second round of multiplex PCR and then size-selected and purified. The libraries were sequenced on an Illumina HiSeq2000 using paired-end 100 bp reads. Concerning the study's data processing: SOAPnuke was used to process the raw data, throwing out any read that contained adapters or uncalled bases, had a mean Phred below 15, or lacked an exact constant-primer or identifier match. High-quality paired reads were merged with COPE v1.2.5, and unique nucleotide sequences were defined as clonotypes. Clonotypes were aligned to IMGT TRBV, TRBD and TRBJ reference segments using MiTCR v1.1. The analysis was restricted to V-J combinations with a frequency above 0.0001, which together covered roughly 99% of the repertoires. A TCS score was defined as the ratio of F50 (clonal expansion) to E x V (chaos), with BLOSUM62-based TCRdist applied between CDR3 peptides within each V-J. Welch's t-statistics and random forest reduced around 510 V-J features to around 14, which were used in a naive Bayes classifier (R e1071). Through fastp at Q25 and MiXCR, TCRdb rebuilt clones from the public reads, retaining in-frame beta chains. All rows with the same CDR3 protein become a single entry with the most common DNA and genes. The authors' filters were not applied to this entry. Recorded for this sample are about 740,000 distinct CDR3 sequences; less than 15% of them occurred a single time. Roughly 10% of the sample comes from the top ten.

Results the study describes overall, beyond this receptor: In cross-validation, a model built on a 13 V-J signature told ophthalmopathy apart from stable hyperthyroidism with about 90% sensitivity and around 81% specificity, and in testing the same model reached 80%/75%. Sample size was not statistically predetermined, and blinding of investigators to group allocation was not performed. Most expanded thyroid clonotypes (frequency above 0.001) were also detected in blood, a finding suggesting that blood repertoires may reflect thyroid immune responses. In validation, progression to ophthalmopathy was predicted by the model with approximately 67% sensitivity and 72.22% specificity, a median of about 6.8 months before onset.

This clonotype was found many times. Its cognate antigen has yet to be identified. No much larger clone is present one base from it, and per-base qualities are unavailable. Germline trimming: 4 bases from V, 6 bases from J; junction bases outside gene matches: 9. Based on the germline V gene, the CDR1 and CDR2 sequences are MDHEN and SYDVKM. The CDR3, from cysteine to phenylalanine, totals 15 residues. The CDR3 DNA has 45 bases and is translated from base 1. A patient counted as having stable Graves' hyperthyroidism if no progression to ophthalmopathy occurred over 18 months of follow-up. The hyperthyroidism patients were between 18 and 65 years old and newly diagnosed, with a disease duration of less than 2 months. Patients with uncontrolled infections, other autoimmune diseases, pregnancy or lactation were excluded. Diagnoses were established on the basis of clinical symptoms, serum thyroxine and TRAb, thyroid ultrasound, and orbital computed tomography. PBMCs were isolated from more than 8 ml of fresh peripheral blood by Ficoll-Paque density gradient centrifugation. Trizol reagent was used to extract total RNA, and RNA quality was then checked on an Agilent 2100 Bioanalyzer.

Rearrangement joined TRBV28 to TRBJ2-7; the central 10 bases match TRBD1. The sequencing sample was made of blood. This sequence originates from a woman aged 18-35 years with Graves' hyperthyroidism. CDR3 reads: CASSSPGQGPGEQYF. The sequenced DNA: TGTGCCAGCAGTTCACCGGGACAGGGGCCCGGCGAGCAGTACTTC.